The 7 T cell receptor beta chains given below trace back to one sample, sequenced in a study of T cell repertoires in cytomegalovirus infection. Via MiXCR, TCRdb re-called the reads, giving one row per CDR3 protein. Among about 530,000 distinct CDR3 sequences, approximately 26% were seen once, and the ten largest hold over 10%. The sequenced sample was PBMCs. All receptors come from a human donor in good health (CMV status not recorded). Some clones in this sample may be carry-over from other donors' samples.

This clonotype was observed a handful of times. The gene calls are TRBV6-2 or TRBV6-3 and TRBJ1-1; TRBD1 is a possible D gene (6 bases). Germline-derived CDR1 and CDR2 are MNHEY and SVGEGT. The CDR3 contains 19 residues. V dropped 6 bases and J dropped 3 bases, with 29 bases sitting between them. The CDR3 DNA reads TGTGCCAGCAGAGACCGTCGGGTTCGAGGGGCTCAGGGGTACACTGAAGCTTTCTTT. The encoded protein is CASRDRRVRGAQGYTEAFF.

V is TRBV3-1 and J is TRBJ2-5, with D hard to call. The germline V and J ends were trimmed by 1 base and 1 base, with 13 bases remaining between them. This CDR3 is built from 16 residues. Germline-derived CDR1 and CDR2 are LGHDT and YNNKEL (reference sequence). CDR3 DNA: TGTGCCAGCAGCCAAGTGGATGGGCGTATCCAAGAGACCCAGTACTTC. This encodes CASSQVDGRIQETQYF.

The rearrangement links TRBV19 to TRBJ2-7; 10 bases align to TRBD1. This CDR3 comprises 15 residues. Germline V CDR1 and CDR2: LNHDA, SQIVND (reference sequence). The J segment lost 7 bases and the V segment lost 4 bases, leaving 10 bases of the junction unmatched. In nucleotides, the CDR3 is TGTGCCAGTAGTAGGAGTGGGGACAGGGGTCGGGAGCAGTACTTC. It is translated as CASSRSGDRGREQYF.

This chain joins TRBV19 and TRBJ1-5; D gene unclear. V was cut by 5 bases and J by 0 bases, with 17 bases left in between. In germline, CDR1 is LNHDA, CDR2 SQIVND (reference sequence). This CDR3 has 17 residues. DNA for the CDR3: TGTGCCAGTAGTCCCCCCGAACGACGAGTTAGCAATCAGCCCCAGCATTTT. Translated, it gives CASSPPERRVSNQPQHF. The full variable domain, its missing parts supplied by reference TRBV19 and TRBJ1-5, is DGGITQSPKYLFRKEGQNVTLSCEQNLNHDAMYWYRQDPGQGLRLIYYSQIVNDFQKGDIAEGYSVSREKKESFPLTVTSAQKNPTAFYLCASSPPERRVSNQPQHFGDGTRLSIL.

This chain links TRBV28 with TRBJ1-4; TRBD1 matches at 9 bases. V lost 5 bases and J lost 6; bases outside the gene matches: 10. The CDR3 runs to 16 residues. Germline CDR1 is MDHEN and CDR2 is SYDVKM. The CDR3 is CASSPSGQGKYEKLFF. CDR3 in DNA: TGTGCCAGCAGTCCGTCGGGACAGGGAAAGTATGAAAAACTGTTTTTT.

On this clonotype itself: A much larger clone differs by one base, so this may be a read error. The chain combines TRBV12-3 or TRBV12-4 with TRBJ2-1; 7 bases match TRBD2. This CDR3 region has 16 residues. CDR3 DNA: TGTGCCTGCAGTTTACCGTCCCAGCGGGGAGGGAATGAGCAGTTCTTC. Translating it yields CACSLPSQRGGNEQFF.

This clonotype was seen only a few times. The chain links TRBV6-5 to TRBJ1-2; no definite D call. The V end was cut by 0 bases, the J end by 2 bases, with 13 bases between. Germline V gene lookup returns CDR1 MNHEY and CDR2 SVGAGI. This CDR3 spans 16 amino acids. The CDR3 sequence is CASSYSGGRINYGYTF. Here the CDR3 DNA reads TGTGCCAGCAGTTACTCGGGAGGGAGAATCAACTATGGCTACACCTTC.